The clone carrying this TCR beta chain has just a few counts. Its antigen is as yet unknown. In the original analysis: Per sample, the median was about 95,000 TCRs, with values from roughly 23,000 to 640,000. TCRdb used MiXCR to reprocess the RACE reads, holding one entry per CDR3 protein. The V and J calls here are based on TCRdb, not the publication. Of 250,000 or so distinct CDR3 sequences in the sample, roughly 7.7% were seen once. Time point meaning: pre-sensitization, week 0. Treatment specified: therapeutic diphenylcyclopropenone sensitization with weekly scalp DPC. Participating donors were patients with alopecia, aged 18 to 70 years, considered appropriate candidates for DPC. The data belong to a study of human T cells and chemical hapten exposure. For the study at large: Patch tests applied 0.01% DPC to the upper back and were scored after 6 days. Study findings and constraints: The number of TCRs above 1 in 1000 frequency did not change after DPC sensitization.

The TCR was taken from a man aged 18 to 29 with alopecia areata. Some clones in this sample may be carry-over from other donors' samples. Sequencing was performed on whole blood, taken in connection with sensitization to the hapten diphenylcyclopropenone (DPC).

The CDR3 DNA follows: TGTGCCAGCAGCCCATTACAGGGGAGGCATACGCAGTATTTT. Protein product: CASSPLQGRHTQYF. The chain links TRBV7-9 to TRBJ2-3; D may be TRBD1 (7 bases). The CDR3 loop spans 14 amino acids. Germline CDR1 is SEHNR and CDR2 is FQNEAQ (reference sequence). V gave up 5 bases and J gave up 7 bases, with 16 bases separating them. The variable domain in full, completed from reference TRBV7-9 and TRBJ2-3, reads DTGVSQNPRHKITKRGQNVTFRCDPISEHNRLYWYRQTLGQGPEFLTYFQNEAQLEKSRLLSDRFSAERPKGSFSTLEIQRTEQGDSAMYLCASSPLQGRHTQYFGPGTRLTVL.